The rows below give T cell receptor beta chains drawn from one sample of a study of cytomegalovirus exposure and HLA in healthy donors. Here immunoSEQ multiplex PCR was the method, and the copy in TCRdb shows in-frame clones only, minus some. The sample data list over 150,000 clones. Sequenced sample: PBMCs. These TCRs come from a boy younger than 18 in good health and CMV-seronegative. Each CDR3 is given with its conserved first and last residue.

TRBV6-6 CASSYDSLTYNEQFF
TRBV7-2 CASSFEGGGTEAFF
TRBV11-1 CASSWGAGELFF
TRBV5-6 CASSLVGLVAEAFF
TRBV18 CASSPVFGTGDTGNTIYF
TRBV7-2 CASSPPGGTQYF
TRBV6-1 CASSEPIQNSGSF
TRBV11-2 CASLEGQGLTEAFF
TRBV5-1 CASSLPGAGDTEAFF
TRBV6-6 CASSYVQAEAFF
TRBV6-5 CASSYSGQSLGSPLHF
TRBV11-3 CASSLGRTGSTDTQYF
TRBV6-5 CASSYVVAVSGEQFF
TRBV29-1 CSVLAGEQFF
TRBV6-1 CASTSTWRDTEAFF
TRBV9 CASSVDLDRGRGEQFF
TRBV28 CASRQGKETQYF
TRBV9 CASSVVGGSLSGNTIYF
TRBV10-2 CASSDGLLTYEQYF
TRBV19 CASSITGAGELFF
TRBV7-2 CASSSPPGFGTSTDTQYF
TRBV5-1 CASSLGSSSGLAGYTGELFF
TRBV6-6 CASTSEETIGTQYF
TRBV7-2 CASSLVAFVSGANVLTF
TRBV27 CASSLSSLAGGPRTYF
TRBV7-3 CASSPGERGTDTQYF
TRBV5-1 CASSLGADTVLSYEQYF
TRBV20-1 CSATGSYEQYF
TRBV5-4 CASLAGDNEQFF
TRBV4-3 CASSPLGSHEQYF
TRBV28 CASIPGTGVYGYTF
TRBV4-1 CASSRSGGGSPEETQYF
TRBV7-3 CASSFGGKSYNEQFF
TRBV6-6 CASSPGLAGGYNEQFF
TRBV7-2 CASSFIPGQGVGYTF
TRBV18 CASSPRVGSVPSPLHF
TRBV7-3 CASSSRQGASYGYTF
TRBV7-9 CASSAPGQGSQPQHF
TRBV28 CASLVESGQAPYEQYF
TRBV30 CAWAQNSGNTIYF
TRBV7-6 CASSIRQGNEQYF
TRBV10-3 CAISDGTVISPLHF
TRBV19 CASSPEPTPGEQYF
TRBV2 CASSEALPAQGVYSNQPQHF
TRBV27 CASSFPSGQGAGNTIYF
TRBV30 CACERVSYEQYF
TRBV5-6 CASSRQDRFNEKLFF
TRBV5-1 CASSFGDRELNTEAFF
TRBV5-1 CASSAGRYQETQYF
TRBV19 CASRRQLSGANVLTF